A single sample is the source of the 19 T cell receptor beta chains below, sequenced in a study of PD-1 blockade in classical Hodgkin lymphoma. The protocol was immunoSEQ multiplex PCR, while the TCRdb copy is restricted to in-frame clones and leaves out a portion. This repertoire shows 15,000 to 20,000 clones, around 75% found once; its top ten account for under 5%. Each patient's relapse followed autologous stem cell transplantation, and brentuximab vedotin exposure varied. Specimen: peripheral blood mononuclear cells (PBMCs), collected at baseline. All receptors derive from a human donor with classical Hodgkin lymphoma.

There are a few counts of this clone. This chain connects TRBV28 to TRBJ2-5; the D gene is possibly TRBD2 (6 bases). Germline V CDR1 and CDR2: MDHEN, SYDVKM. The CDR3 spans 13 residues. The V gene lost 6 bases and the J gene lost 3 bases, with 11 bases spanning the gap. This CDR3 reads CASRSGGEETQYF. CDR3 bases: TGTGCCAGCAGATCCGGAGGGGAAGAGACCCAGTACTTC. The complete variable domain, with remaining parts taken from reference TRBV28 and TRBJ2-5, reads DVKVTQSSRYLVKRTGEKVFLECVQDMDHENMFWYRQDPGLGLRLIYFSYDVKMKEKGDIPEGYSVSREKKERFSLILESASTNQTSMYLCASRSGGEETQYFGPGTRLLVL.

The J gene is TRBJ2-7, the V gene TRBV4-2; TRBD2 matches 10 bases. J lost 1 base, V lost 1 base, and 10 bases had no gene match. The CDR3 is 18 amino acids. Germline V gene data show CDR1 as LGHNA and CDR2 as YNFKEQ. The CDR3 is CASSQGSVAGGWSYEQYF. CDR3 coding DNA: TGTGCCAGCAGCCAAGGGTCCGTAGCGGGGGGCTGGTCCTACGAGCAGTACTTC.

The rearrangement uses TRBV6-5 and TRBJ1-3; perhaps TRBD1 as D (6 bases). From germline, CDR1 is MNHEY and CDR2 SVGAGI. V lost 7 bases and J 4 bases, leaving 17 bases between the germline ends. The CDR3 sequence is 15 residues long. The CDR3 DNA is TGTGCCAGCACCAAAACAGGGTCATCCGGAAACACCATATATTTT. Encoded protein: CASTKTGSSGNTIYF.

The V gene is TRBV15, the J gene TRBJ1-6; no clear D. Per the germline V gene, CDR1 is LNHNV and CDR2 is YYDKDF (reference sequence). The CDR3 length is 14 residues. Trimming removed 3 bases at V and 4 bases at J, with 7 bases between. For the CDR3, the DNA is TGTGCCACCAGCAGGGCAGTATATAATTCACCCCTCCACTTT. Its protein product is CATSRAVYNSPLHF. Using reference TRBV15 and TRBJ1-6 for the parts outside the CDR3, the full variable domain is DAMVIQNPRYQVTQFGKPVTLSCSQTLNHNVMYWYQQKSSQAPKLLFHYYDKDFNNEADTPDNFQSRRPNTSFCFLDIRSPGLGDTAMYLCATSRAVYNSPLHFGNGTRLTVT.

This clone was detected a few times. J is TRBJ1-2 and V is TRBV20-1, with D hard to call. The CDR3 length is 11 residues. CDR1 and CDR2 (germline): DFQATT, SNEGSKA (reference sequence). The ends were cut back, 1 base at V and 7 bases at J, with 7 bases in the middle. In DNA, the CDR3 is TGCAGTGCTAGAGCCCATCGTGGCTACACCTTC. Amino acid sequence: CSARAHRGYTF.

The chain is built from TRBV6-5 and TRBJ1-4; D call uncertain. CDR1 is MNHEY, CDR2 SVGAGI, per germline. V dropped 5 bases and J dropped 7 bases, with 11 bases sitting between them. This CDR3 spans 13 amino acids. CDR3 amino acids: CASSRGSGEKLFF. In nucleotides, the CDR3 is TGTGCCAGCAGTAGAGGGTCGGGTGAAAAACTGTTTTTT.

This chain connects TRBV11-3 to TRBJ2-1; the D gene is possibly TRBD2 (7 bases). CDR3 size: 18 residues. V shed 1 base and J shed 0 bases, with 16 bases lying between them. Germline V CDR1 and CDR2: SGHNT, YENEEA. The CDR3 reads CASSLGGGGYLSYNEQFF. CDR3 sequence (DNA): TGTGCCAGCAGCTTAGGAGGGGGGGGCTACCTCTCCTACAATGAGCAGTTCTTC.

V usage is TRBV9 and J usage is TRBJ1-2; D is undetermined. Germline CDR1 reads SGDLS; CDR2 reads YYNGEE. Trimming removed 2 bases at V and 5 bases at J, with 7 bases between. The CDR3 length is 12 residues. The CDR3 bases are TGTGCCAGCAGCGTCATCGGGTATGGCTACACCTTC. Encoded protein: CASSVIGYGYTF.

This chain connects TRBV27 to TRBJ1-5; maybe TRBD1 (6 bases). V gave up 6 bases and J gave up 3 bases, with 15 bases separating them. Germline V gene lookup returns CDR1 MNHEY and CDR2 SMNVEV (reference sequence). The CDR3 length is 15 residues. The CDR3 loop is CASSQGTAPNQPQHF. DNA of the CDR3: TGTGCCAGCAGCCAGGGGACGGCCCCCAATCAGCCCCAGCATTTT.

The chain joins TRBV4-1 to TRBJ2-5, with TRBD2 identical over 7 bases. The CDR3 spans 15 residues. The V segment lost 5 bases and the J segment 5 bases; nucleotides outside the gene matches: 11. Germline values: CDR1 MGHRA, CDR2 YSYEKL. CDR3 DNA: TGCGCCAGCAGCTTAGGAGCGGGGAAAGAGGAGACCCAGTACTTC. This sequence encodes CASSLGAGKEETQYF.

This CDR3 reads CASSPPSGRAGGELFF. As DNA, the CDR3 is TGTGCCAGCAGCCCACCCTCCGGGAGGGCCGGCGGGGAGCTGTTTTTT. The chain employs TRBV11-2 and TRBJ2-2; the match to TRBD2 covers 8 bases. CDR1 SGHAT and CDR2 FQNNGV come from the germline V gene. V shed 5 bases, J shed 7 bases, and the junction held 12 bases outside the gene matches. CDR3 length equals 16 residues.

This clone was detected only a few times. The chain's CDR3 is CASTTLTRVSEGETQYF. The DNA of the CDR3 is TGTGCCAGCACCACCCTTACCCGGGTCTCGGAGGGGGAGACCCAGTACTTC. The chain employs TRBV5-6 and TRBJ2-5; D is possibly TRBD2 (6 bases). V lost 6 bases and J 5 bases, leaving 26 bases between the germline ends. Germline-derived CDR1 and CDR2 are SGHDT and YYEEEE. The CDR3 length is 17 residues.

DNA for the CDR3: TGTGCCAGCAGCTTAGGGGGGAGGGGCGAGCAGTACTTC. Its protein product is CASSLGGRGEQYF. The V gene is TRBV7-9, the J gene TRBJ2-7; 7 bases are shared with TRBD2. The junction had 3 bases not matched to a gene; V was cut back by 1 base and J by 6 bases. The CDR3 is 13 amino acids. The V gene's germline CDR1 is SEHNR and CDR2 FQNEAQ (reference sequence).

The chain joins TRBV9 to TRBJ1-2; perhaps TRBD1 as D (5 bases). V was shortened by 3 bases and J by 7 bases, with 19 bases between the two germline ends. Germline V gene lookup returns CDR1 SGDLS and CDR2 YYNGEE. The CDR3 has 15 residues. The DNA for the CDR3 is TGTGCCAGCAGCGGTGCGGGGAGGGGAAGGTTTGGCTACACCTTC. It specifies CASSGAGRGRFGYTF.

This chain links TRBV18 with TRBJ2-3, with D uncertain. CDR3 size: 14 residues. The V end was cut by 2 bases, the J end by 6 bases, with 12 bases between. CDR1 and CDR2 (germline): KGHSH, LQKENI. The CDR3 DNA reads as TGTGCCAGCTCACCAGTCGCGATTGGGGATACGCAGTATTTT. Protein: CASSPVAIGDTQYF.

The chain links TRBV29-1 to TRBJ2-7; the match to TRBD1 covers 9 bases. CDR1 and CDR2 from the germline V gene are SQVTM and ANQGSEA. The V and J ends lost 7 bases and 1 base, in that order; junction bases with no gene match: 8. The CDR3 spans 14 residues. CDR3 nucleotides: TGCAGCGCCGCGCGAGGACAGGGGTCCTACGAGCAGTACTTC. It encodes CSAARGQGSYEQYF.

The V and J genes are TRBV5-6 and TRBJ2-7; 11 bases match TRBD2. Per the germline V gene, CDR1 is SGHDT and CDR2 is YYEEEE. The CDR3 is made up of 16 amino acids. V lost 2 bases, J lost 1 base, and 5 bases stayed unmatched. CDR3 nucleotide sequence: TGTGCCAGCAGCTTCTTTAGCGGGAGGGGGTCCTACGAGCAGTACTTC. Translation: CASSFFSGRGSYEQYF. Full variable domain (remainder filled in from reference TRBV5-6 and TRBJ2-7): DAGVTQSPTHLIKTRGQQVTLRCSPKSGHDTVSWYQQALGQGPQFIFQYYEEEERQRGNFPDRFSGHQFPNYSSELNVNALLLGDSALYLCASSFFSGRGSYEQYFGPGTRLTVT.

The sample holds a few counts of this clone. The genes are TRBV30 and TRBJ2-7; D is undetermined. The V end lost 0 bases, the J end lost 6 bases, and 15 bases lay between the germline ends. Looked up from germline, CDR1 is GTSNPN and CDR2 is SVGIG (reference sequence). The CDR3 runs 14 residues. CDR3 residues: CAWSVISRRVEQYF. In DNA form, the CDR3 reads TGTGCCTGGAGTGTAATCTCGAGACGGGTCGAGCAGTACTTC.

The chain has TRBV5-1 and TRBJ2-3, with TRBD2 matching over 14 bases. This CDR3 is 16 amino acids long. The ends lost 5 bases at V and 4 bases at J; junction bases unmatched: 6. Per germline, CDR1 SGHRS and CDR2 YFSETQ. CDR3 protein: CASRPGLAGGADTQYF. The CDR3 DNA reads TGCGCCAGCAGACCTGGACTAGCGGGAGGAGCAGATACGCAGTATTTT.